This T cell receptor beta chain came from a study of T cells after yellow fever vaccination. This clonotype was observed many times. No antigen is known for it. The CDR3 runs 14 residues. Trimming cost V 1 base and J 4 bases, with 9 bases left between them. Germline assignment: CDR1 SGHRS and CDR2 YFSETQ. Whole-study findings and limits: Just a small share of clonotypes turned up in the CD4 compartment as well as the CD8 compartment.

TCRdb reprocessed the 5' RACE reads with MiXCR, giving one entry per CDR3 protein. This table has fewer than 500,000 distinct CDR3 sequences, around a sixth appearing once. This chain links TRBV5-1 with TRBJ1-3; D remains unclear. The sample here was PBMCs, taken before the yellow fever booster vaccination. This TCR was recovered from a man in his late teens or twenties who received the YFV17D yellow fever vaccine. The CDR3 loop is CASSLIDGGNTIYF. The CDR3 coding sequence is TGCGCCAGCAGCTTGATAGACGGAGGAAACACCATATATTTT. The full variable domain, completed using reference TRBV5-1 and TRBJ1-3, is KAGVTQTPRYLIKTRGQQVTLSCSPISGHRSVSWYQQTPGQGLQFLFEYFSETQRNKGNFPGRFSGRQFSNSRSEMNVSTLELGDSALYLCASSLIDGGNTIYFGEGSWLTVV.